A single sample is the source of the 27 T cell receptor beta chains below, sequenced in a study of T cell repertoires in cytomegalovirus infection. TCRdb re-called the reads with MiXCR, one entry per CDR3 protein. The sample includes about 360,000 distinct CDR3 sequences, less than 20% of them seen just once. Source material: PBMCs. The receptors were sampled from a human donor in good health (CMV status not recorded). Some clones in this sample may be carry-over from other donors' samples.

This clonotype was detected only a few times. The gene calls are TRBV19 and TRBJ1-5; the D gene is possibly TRBD1 (6 bases). The germline V and J ends were trimmed by 4 bases and 6 bases, with 10 bases remaining between them. This CDR3 is built from 13 residues. Looked up from germline, CDR1 is LNHDA and CDR2 is SQIVND (reference sequence). CDR3 nucleotides: TGTGCCAGTAGTAAACAGGGACTTCAGCCCCAGCATTTT. Protein product: CASSKQGLQPQHF.

This clonotype has at least ten counts. The rearrangement uses TRBV7-8 and TRBJ2-7; no definite D call. CDR3 length: 15 residues. In germline, CDR1 is SGHVS, CDR2 FQNEAQ. Deletions cut 2 bases from V and 0 bases from J, with 11 bases between. CDR3 loop: CASSLLWGPSYEQYF. CDR3 nucleotides: TGTGCCAGCAGCTTACTTTGGGGTCCCTCCTACGAGCAGTACTTC. The whole variable domain, remainder taken from reference TRBV7-8 and TRBJ2-7, is GAGVSQSPRYKVAKRGQDVALRCDPISGHVSLFWYQQALGQGPEFLTYFQNEAQLDKSGLPSDRFFAERPEGSVSTLKIQRTQQEDSAVYLCASSLLWGPSYEQYFGPGTRLTVT.

The table lists this clonotype with a few counts. The chain is built from TRBV7-6 and TRBJ2-1; D possibly corresponds to TRBD2 (5 bases). This CDR3 contains 19 residues. CDR1 and CDR2 (germline): SGHVS, FNYEAQ. Trimming cost V 2 bases and J 5 bases, with 25 bases left between them. CDR3 in DNA: TGTGCCAGCAGCTTATCGGAGTTTGGGCGGGTCCGGCCGAACAATGAGCAGTTCTTC. It yields the protein CASSLSEFGRVRPNNEQFF.

The genes are TRBV18 and TRBJ2-3; TRBD1 might be the D (5 bases). Germline CDR1 KGHSH, CDR2 LQKENI. This CDR3 is built from 15 residues. Trimming removed 1 base at V and 5 bases at J, with 13 bases between. The DNA for the CDR3 is TGTGCCAGCTCACCACTCTGGGGCCAGAAAGATACGCAGTATTTT. The encoded protein is CASSPLWGQKDTQYF.

This clonotype was observed many times. The rearrangement links TRBV11-2 to TRBJ1-1; D unresolved. CDR3 length equals 15 residues. Per the germline V gene, CDR1 is SGHAT and CDR2 is FQNNGV. Trimming cost V 7 bases and J 6 bases, with 21 bases left between them. The CDR3 bases are TGTGCCAGCACCCCAAGCGGTGTGATCGAAGCTGAAGCTTTCTTT. This codes for CASTPSGVIEAEAFF.

The V call is TRBV29-1, the J call TRBJ1-1; perhaps TRBD1 as D (5 bases). Germline V gene sequence: CDR1 SQVTM, CDR2 ANQGSEA. The CDR3 runs to 12 residues. Trimming left V 7 bases short and J 2 bases short, with 11 bases between. CDR3 loop: CSAVQGNTEAFF. DNA for the CDR3: TGCAGCGCCGTTCAGGGAAACACTGAAGCTTTCTTT.

This clonotype has at least ten counts. This chain joins TRBV7-6 and TRBJ2-1; possible D gene TRBD1, 6 bases. CDR1 is SGHVS, CDR2 FNYEAQ, per germline. The CDR3 is 15 amino acids. V was cut by 4 bases and J by 4 bases, with 14 bases left in between. The CDR3 DNA follows: TGTGCCAGCAGCTACCGGACAGACCCGTACAATGAGCAGTTCTTC. It yields the protein CASSYRTDPYNEQFF.

This clonotype was found many times. V usage is TRBV6-1 and J usage is TRBJ2-3, with D maybe TRBD2 (7 bases). Germline CDR1 and CDR2: MNHNS and SASEGT. CDR3 length: 14 residues. V shed 6 bases and J shed 6 bases, with 16 bases lying between them. CDR3 in DNA: TGTGCCAGCAGAGCTAGGGGGGGCCCGGATACGCAGTATTTT. Amino acids: CASRARGGPDTQYF.

This clonotype has only a few counts. The V call is TRBV20-1, the J call TRBJ1-6; D is ambiguous. V gave up 3 bases and J gave up 10 bases, with 13 bases separating them. The germline V gene encodes CDR1 DFQATT and CDR2 SNEGSKA (reference sequence). The CDR3 sequence is 13 residues long. Here the CDR3 DNA reads TGCAGTGCTAGTTTTGGGAGTGGATCACCCCTCCACTTT. It encodes CSASFGSGSPLHF.

The chain combines TRBV20-1 with TRBJ2-7; 9 nucleotides align to TRBD2. Germline V CDR1 and CDR2: DFQATT, SNEGSKA (reference sequence). Trimming cost V 3 bases and J 7 bases; bases outside gene matches: 13. The CDR3 is 15 residues long. CDR3 bases: TGCAGTGCTAGGGATAGCGGGAGCTCCGAGGTAGAGCAGTACTTC. Translation: CSARDSGSSEVEQYF.

This clonotype was seen at least ten times. J is TRBJ2-7 and V is TRBV7-2; no reliable D call. The CDR3 totals 17 residues. The germline gives CDR1 SGHTA, CDR2 FQGNSA. Trimming took 0 bases from V and 1 from J, leaving 16 bases between them. CDR3 bases: TGTGCCAGCAGCTTAGCGGTTGGGCAACTTATTTCCTACGAGCAGTACTTC. Its translation is CASSLAVGQLISYEQYF.

V and J are TRBV12-3 or TRBV12-4 and TRBJ1-4; the match to TRBD1 covers 9 bases. V dropped 6 bases and J dropped 3; count of bases not matched to a gene: 8. The CDR3 runs 16 residues. The CDR3 sequence: CASRAGQGIANEKLFF. CDR3 DNA sequence: TGTGCCAGCAGGGCCGGACAGGGGATCGCTAATGAAAAACTGTTTTTT.

This clonotype was observed at least ten times. This rearrangement joins TRBV7-2 to TRBJ2-5; D might be TRBD1 (6 bases). Germline CDR1 SGHTA, CDR2 FQGNSA. This CDR3 spans 15 amino acids. The germline V and J ends were trimmed by 2 bases and 5 bases, with 15 bases remaining between them. This CDR3 is CASSLRGWGWETQYF. DNA for the CDR3: TGTGCCAGCAGCTTAAGGGGGTGGGGATGGGAGACCCAGTACTTC.

This clonotype was counted ten times or more. The chain uses TRBV7-2 and TRBJ2-3; a possible D gene is TRBD1 (6 bases). Germline CDR1 SGHTA, CDR2 FQGNSA. The CDR3 is 14 residues long. Trimming took off 6 bases at V and 4 bases at J, with 14 bases between the two ends. The CDR3 spells CASSLDRLADTQYF. CDR3 DNA sequence: TGTGCCAGCAGTCTAGACAGGCTGGCAGATACGCAGTATTTT.

The chain combines TRBV20-1 with TRBJ2-3, with 9 positions matching TRBD1. J lost 4 bases, V lost 6 bases, and 5 bases had no gene match. From germline, CDR1 is DFQATT and CDR2 SNEGSKA (reference sequence). The CDR3 has 13 amino acids. The CDR3 is CSALRQGADTQYF. As DNA, the CDR3 is TGCAGTGCCCTTAGACAGGGGGCAGATACGCAGTATTTT.

This clonotype was picked up a small number of times. The chain carries TRBV29-1 and TRBJ1-6; D gene ambiguous. The CDR3 consists of 13 residues. CDR1 is SQVTM, CDR2 ANQGSEA, per germline. Deletions cut 4 bases from V and 6 bases from J, with 10 bases between. The CDR3 sequence: CSVAAGANSPLHF. CDR3 bases: TGCAGCGTTGCGGCCGGAGCTAATTCACCCCTCCACTTT.

The chain couples TRBV4-1 to TRBJ1-1, with D perhaps TRBD1 (5 bases). V was trimmed by 4 bases and J by 4 bases, leaving 10 bases between them. CDR1 is MGHRA and CDR2 is YSYEKL in the germline V gene. The CDR3 has 13 amino acids. CDR3 DNA: TGCGCCAGCAGCCGGCAGGGTTCCACTGAAGCTTTCTTT. Its protein product is CASSRQGSTEAFF.

This clonotype has only a few counts. This chain connects TRBV7-2 to TRBJ2-1; the D gene is possibly TRBD2 (6 bases). The germline V gene has CDR1 SGHTA and CDR2 FQGNSA. The CDR3 is 16 residues long. V shed 4 bases and J shed 0 bases, with 13 bases lying between them. The CDR3, as DNA: TGTGCCAGCAGCTCCTCTAGCGCAAGCTCCTACAATGAGCAGTTCTTC. Its translation is CASSSSSASSYNEQFF. Combining the CDR3 with reference TRBV7-2 and TRBJ2-1 gives the whole variable domain GAGVSQSPSNKVTEKGKDVELRCDPISGHTALYWYRQSLGQGLEFLIYFQGNSAPDKSGLPSDRFSAERTGGSVSTLTIQRTQQEDSAVYLCASSSSSASSYNEQFFGPGTRLTVL.

This clonotype was found a few times. Written as DNA, the CDR3 is TGTGCCAGCAGCCTCGGGACTAGCGGTCAGTCGGCGCAGTACTTC. Translation: CASSLGTSGQSAQYF. The chain has TRBV3-1 and TRBJ2-5; 11 bases map to TRBD2. The CDR3 is 15 amino acids. CDR1 and CDR2 from the germline V gene are LGHDT and YNNKEL (reference sequence). V lost 4 bases to trimming and J lost 11 bases; unmatched junction nucleotides: 12.

The V gene is TRBV6-5, the J gene TRBJ1-5, with D unclear. Germline V gene sequence: CDR1 MNHEY, CDR2 SVGAGI. Trimming took off 2 bases at V and 0 bases at J, with 8 bases between the two ends. The CDR3 is 15 amino acids. The DNA for the CDR3 is TGTGCCAGCAGTTACCGGCCTTATAGCAATCAGCCCCAGCATTTT. It yields the protein CASSYRPYSNQPQHF.

This clonotype was counted a few times. This chain joins TRBV11-3 and TRBJ2-3, with D hard to call. This CDR3 contains 14 residues. V was shortened by 5 bases and J by 4 bases, with 13 bases between the two germline ends. Germline V CDR1 and CDR2: SGHNT, YENEEA. In DNA, the CDR3 is TGTGCCAGCAGCGAACGGAGTACCCCAGATACGCAGTATTTT. It specifies CASSERSTPDTQYF.

This clonotype has only a few counts. This chain joins TRBV20-1 and TRBJ2-1; possibly TRBD2 for D (6 bases). Germline V gives CDR1 DFQATT, CDR2 SNEGSKA (reference sequence). V lost 4 bases to trimming and J lost 8 bases, with 21 bases between them. The length of the CDR3 is 15 residues. The CDR3 DNA follows: TGCAGTGCTATCCCCCTGAGGGAGGCCCAGGATGAGCAGTTCTTC. Translation gives CSAIPLREAQDEQFF.

V usage is TRBV5-1 and J usage is TRBJ1-6; a weak D match, TRBD1 (5 bases). Germline V gene lookup returns CDR1 SGHRS and CDR2 YFSETQ. The ends were cut back, 0 bases at V and 8 bases at J, with 12 bases in the middle. This CDR3 region has 15 residues. The CDR3: CASSLGRASDSPLHF. CDR3 bases: TGCGCCAGCAGCTTGGGCAGGGCTAGCGATTCACCCCTCCACTTT.

The J gene is TRBJ2-1, the V gene TRBV5-4; D gene ambiguous. Germline assignment: CDR1 SGHNT and CDR2 YYREEE (reference sequence). V gave up 2 bases and J gave up 4 bases, with 10 bases separating them. The CDR3 runs 14 residues. The CDR3 DNA reads TGTGCCAGCAGCTTACCCTCAAAGTACAATGAGCAGTTCTTC. Translated, it gives CASSLPSKYNEQFF.

The rearrangement links TRBV29-1 to TRBJ2-3; D ambiguous. Trimming took 4 bases from V and 6 from J, leaving 14 bases between them. Germline-derived CDR1 and CDR2 are SQVTM and ANQGSEA. This CDR3 region has 13 residues. CDR3 sequence reads: CSVALALEDTQYF. DNA of the CDR3: TGCAGCGTTGCTCTTGCGTTGGAGGATACGCAGTATTTT.

This clonotype was recorded a few times. The CDR3 sequence: CASRPGPGNGYTF. CDR3 DNA: TGTGCCAGCAGACCCGGGCCCGGCAATGGCTACACCTTC. The chain joins TRBV6-5 to TRBJ1-2; D uncertain. The V end was cut by 6 bases, the J end by 6 bases, with 14 bases between. The CDR3 has 13 residues. CDR1 MNHEY and CDR2 SVGAGI come from the germline V gene.

Only a few counts were recorded for this clonotype. The rearrangement joins TRBV5-1 to TRBJ2-3, with 11 bases identical to TRBD2. Germline CDR1 and CDR2: SGHRS and YFSETQ. Trimming removed 0 bases from V and 6 bases from J; junction bases left unmatched: 9. The CDR3 covers 17 residues. The CDR3 reads CASSLATSGGVIDTQYF. CDR3 nucleotide sequence: TGCGCCAGCAGCTTGGCTACTAGCGGGGGTGTGATCGATACGCAGTATTTT.